The next 16 T cell receptor beta chains were all read from a single sample in a study of blood T cell repertoires in COVID-19. Assay used: immunoSEQ multiplex PCR; TCRdb lists only in-frame clones, some missing. The sample has almost 400,000 clones, roughly 91% seen once. Sequencing was done on a sample of PBMCs or T cells enriched from blood (not recorded which). Every receptor here comes from a woman aged 30 to 39 who had recovered from COVID-19.

The CDR3 coding sequence is TGTGCCTTCCCCCCCGGGGGGGGCTTCTCTGGGGCCAACGTCCTGACTTTC. Its translation: CAFPPGGGFSGANVLTF. The chain links TRBV2 to TRBJ2-6; 8 nucleotides agree with TRBD2. The V segment lost 11 bases and the J segment 0 bases; nucleotides outside the gene matches: 12. The CDR3 contains 17 residues. Germline V gene sequence: CDR1 SNHLY, CDR2 FYNNEI.

The J gene is TRBJ1-1, the V gene TRBV29-1; a possible D gene is TRBD1 (6 bases). Germline CDR1 is SQVTM and CDR2 is ANQGSEA. The V end lost 7 bases, the J end lost 1 base, and 10 bases lay between the germline ends. There are 12 residues in the CDR3. The CDR3 DNA follows: TGCAGCGCAACGGACAGGAACACTGAAGCTTTCTTT. This codes for CSATDRNTEAFF. Combining the CDR3 with reference TRBV29-1 and TRBJ1-1 gives the whole variable domain SAVISQKPSRDICQRGTSLTIQCQVDSQVTMMFWYRQQPGQSLTLIATANQGSEATYESGFVIDKFPISRPNLTFSTLTVSNMSPEDSSIYLCSATDRNTEAFFGQGTRLTVV.

On this clone: Other DNA sequences in the sample encode the same CDR3. The chain has TRBV9 and TRBJ1-1, with D possibly being TRBD1 (5 bases). V was pared by 4 bases and J by 1 base, with 11 bases between. CDR1 and CDR2 (germline): SGDLS, YYNGEE. The CDR3 covers 14 residues. The CDR3 region is CASSRTGANTEAFF. For the CDR3, the DNA is TGTGCCAGCAGCCGTACAGGTGCGAACACTGAAGCTTTCTTT.

The chain employs TRBV10-1 and TRBJ1-4; a possible D gene is TRBD1 (5 bases). Germline CDR1 WNHNN, CDR2 SYGVQD (reference sequence). V was pared by 8 bases and J by 4 bases, with 20 bases between. This CDR3 has 16 residues. CDR3 nucleotides: TGCGCCAGCTGCCCCCCCCGAGGACACGGTAATGAAAAACTGTTTTTT. Protein: CASCPPRGHGNEKLFF.

The V call is TRBV2, the J call TRBJ2-5; TRBD2 matches at 10 bases. The CDR3 has 16 amino acids. CDR1 and CDR2 from the germline V gene are SNHLY and FYNNEI. Trimming removed 4 bases from V and 4 bases from J; junction bases left unmatched: 9. Written as DNA, the CDR3 is TGTGCCAGCAGTGCCTTAGCGGGGGGAGGGGTAGAGACCCAGTACTTC. It encodes CASSALAGGGVETQYF.

The chain links TRBV12-5 to TRBJ2-5; D is possibly TRBD2 (5 bases). CDR1 is LGHNT, CDR2 FRNRAP, per germline. The CDR3 is 14 residues long. V was pared by 6 bases and J by 2 bases, with 13 bases between. Here the CDR3 reads CASGGERLQETQYF. CDR3 sequence (DNA): TGTGCTAGTGGCGGGGAGCGGCTACAAGAGACCCAGTACTTC.

The chain carries TRBV3-1 (or the pseudogene TRBV3-2) and TRBJ2-7; 7 positions match TRBD2. This CDR3 region has 16 residues. Trimming at V came to 0 bases and at J to 4 bases, leaving 9 bases not matched to a gene. The germline gives CDR1 LGHDT, CDR2 YNNKEL (reference sequence). DNA for the CDR3: TGTGCCAGCAGCCAAGATCTCCTAGCGGCAGAATACGAGCAGTACTTC. Translating gives CASSQDLLAAEYEQYF.

This clone showed up many times. The chain carries TRBV7-2 and TRBJ1-5; no firm D call. Trimming cost V 3 bases and J 0 bases, with 12 bases left between them. This CDR3 comprises 16 residues. Germline loops: CDR1 SGHTA, CDR2 FQGNSA. CDR3 loop: CASSLRGSNSNQPQHF. The CDR3 region has the DNA TGTGCCAGCAGCTTGCGCGGGTCCAATAGCAATCAGCCCCAGCATTTT.

A word on this clone: Other DNA sequences in the sample encode the same CDR3. The gene calls are TRBV5-1 and TRBJ1-1, with TRBD1 matching over 9 bases. CDR1 and CDR2 (germline): SGHRS, YFSETQ. The CDR3 covers 14 residues. V dropped 3 bases and J dropped 1; count of bases not matched to a gene: 1. CDR3 in amino acids: CASSSGQGNTEAFF. CDR3 in DNA: TGCGCCAGCAGCTCGGGACAGGGGAACACTGAAGCTTTCTTT.

This clone was counted once. CDR3 sequence: CASSQQTDSYEQYF. In nucleotides, the CDR3 is TGTGCCAGCAGCCAACAAACGGACAGTTACGAGCAGTACTTC. This rearrangement joins TRBV4-2 to TRBJ2-7, with TRBD1 as a possible D gene (6 bases). Looked up from germline, CDR1 is LGHNA and CDR2 is YNFKEQ. The CDR3 length is 14 residues. V dropped 2 bases and J dropped 4 bases, with 12 bases sitting between them.

J is TRBJ1-2 and V is TRBV4-1, with 7 bases lining up with TRBD1. Germline values: CDR1 MGHRA, CDR2 YSYEKL. Unmatched junction bases numbered 11, after V lost 3 bases and J lost 1 base. The CDR3 is 17 residues long. The CDR3 protein is CASSHPYDRAVNYGYTF. The CDR3, as DNA: TGCGCCAGCAGCCACCCATACGACAGGGCGGTTAACTATGGCTACACCTTC.

This chain joins TRBV30 and TRBJ1-5; D not resolved. Germline-derived CDR1 and CDR2 are GTSNPN and SVGIG (reference sequence). The CDR3 consists of 18 residues. Trimming took off 2 bases at V and 0 bases at J, with 20 bases between the two ends. The CDR3 coding sequence is TGTGCCTGGAGTATCGAGAACCCACCGGGATATAGCAATCAGCCCCAGCATTTT. Translating it yields CAWSIENPPGYSNQPQHF.

This sequence joins TRBV4-2 and TRBJ1-6, with D perhaps matching TRBD1 (5 bases). The V end lost 1 base, the J end lost 4 bases, and 11 bases lay between the germline ends. Germline lookup yields CDR1 LGHNA and CDR2 YNFKEQ. The CDR3 runs 16 residues. The CDR3: CASSQVQAEYNSPLHF. The CDR3 bases are TGTGCCAGCAGCCAAGTACAGGCAGAATATAATTCACCCCTCCACTTT.

The chain has TRBV5-1 and TRBJ1-2, with D possibly TRBD1 on 5 matching bases. Germline lookup yields CDR1 SGHRS and CDR2 YFSETQ. The CDR3 has 12 residues. V shed 0 bases and J shed 7 bases, with 7 bases lying between them. Here the CDR3 reads CASSLGGAGYTF. In DNA, the CDR3 is TGCGCCAGCAGCTTGGGTGGGGCTGGCTACACCTTC.

V usage is TRBV6-1 and J usage is TRBJ2-1; D gene unclear. Per the germline V gene, CDR1 is MNHNS and CDR2 is SASEGT. The V end lost 1 base, the J end lost 7 bases, and 23 bases lay between the germline ends. The CDR3 consists of 18 residues. Here the CDR3 DNA reads TGTGCCAGCAGTGAAGTTTCGGTGACAACGGTCAATATGAATGAGCAGTTCTTC. Translated, it gives CASSEVSVTTVNMNEQFF.

The V and J genes are TRBV29-1 and TRBJ2-7; either TRBD1 or TRBD2 may supply D (5 bases each). Trimming removed 7 bases from V and 3 bases from J, with 13 bases in between. The CDR3 is 12 residues long. Germline V gene sequence: CDR1 SQVTM, CDR2 ANQGSEA. CDR3 protein: CSAGRQHYEQYF. The DNA of the CDR3 is TGCAGCGCGGGACGACAACACTACGAGCAGTACTTC.